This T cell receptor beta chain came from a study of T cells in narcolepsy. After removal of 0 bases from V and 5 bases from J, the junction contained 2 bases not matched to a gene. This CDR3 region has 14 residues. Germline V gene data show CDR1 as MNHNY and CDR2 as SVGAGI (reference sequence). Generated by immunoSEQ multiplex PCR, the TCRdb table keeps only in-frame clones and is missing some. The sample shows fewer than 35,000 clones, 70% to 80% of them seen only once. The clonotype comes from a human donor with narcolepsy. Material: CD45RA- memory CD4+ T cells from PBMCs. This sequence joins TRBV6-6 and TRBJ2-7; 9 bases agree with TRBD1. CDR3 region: CASSYSGTGNEQYF. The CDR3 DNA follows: TGTGCCAGCAGTTACTCAGGGACAGGGAACGAGCAGTACTTC.